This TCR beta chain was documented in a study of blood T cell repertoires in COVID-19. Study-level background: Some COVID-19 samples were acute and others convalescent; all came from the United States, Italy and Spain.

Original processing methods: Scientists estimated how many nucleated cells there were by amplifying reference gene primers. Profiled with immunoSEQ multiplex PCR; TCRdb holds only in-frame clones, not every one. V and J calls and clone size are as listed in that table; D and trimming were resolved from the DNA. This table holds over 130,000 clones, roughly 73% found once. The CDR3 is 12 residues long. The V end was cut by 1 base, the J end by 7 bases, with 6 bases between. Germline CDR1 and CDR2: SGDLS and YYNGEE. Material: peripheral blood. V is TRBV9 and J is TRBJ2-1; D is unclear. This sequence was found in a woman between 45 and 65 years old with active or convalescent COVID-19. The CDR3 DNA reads TGTGCCAGCAGCGTAACGGGTAATGAGCAGTTCTTC. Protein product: CASSVTGNEQFF. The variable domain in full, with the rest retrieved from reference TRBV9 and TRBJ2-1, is DSGVTQTPKHLITATGQRVTLRCSPRSGDLSVYWYQQSLDQGLQFLIQYYNGEERAKGNILERFSAQQFPDLHSELNLSSLELGDSALYFCASSVTGNEQFFGPGTRLTVL.